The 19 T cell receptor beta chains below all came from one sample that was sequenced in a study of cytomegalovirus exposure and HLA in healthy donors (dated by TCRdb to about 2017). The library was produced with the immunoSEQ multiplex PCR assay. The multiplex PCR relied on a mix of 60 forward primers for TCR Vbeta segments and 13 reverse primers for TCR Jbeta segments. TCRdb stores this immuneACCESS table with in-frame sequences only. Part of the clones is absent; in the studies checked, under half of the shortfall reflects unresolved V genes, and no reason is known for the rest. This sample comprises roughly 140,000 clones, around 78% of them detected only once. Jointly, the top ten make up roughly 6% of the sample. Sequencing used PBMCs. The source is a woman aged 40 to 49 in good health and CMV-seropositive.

DNA of the CDR3: TGTGCCAGCAGCTCCTCCTCGGGACTAGCGCCTCTGGTGCAGTACTTC. It translates to CASSSSSGLAPLVQYF. The rearrangement links TRBV7-8 to TRBJ2-7, with TRBD2 matching 10 bases. Germline trimming cut 4 bases from V and 9 bases from J; bases unmatched to any gene: 15. From germline, CDR1 is SGHVS and CDR2 FQNEAQ. The CDR3 has 16 residues.

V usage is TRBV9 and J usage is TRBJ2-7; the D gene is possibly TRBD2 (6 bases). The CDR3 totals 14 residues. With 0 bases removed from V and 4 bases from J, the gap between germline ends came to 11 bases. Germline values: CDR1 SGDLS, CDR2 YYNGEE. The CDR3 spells CASSVGVGLYEQYF. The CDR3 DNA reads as TGTGCCAGCAGCGTAGGAGTGGGACTTTACGAGCAGTACTTC.

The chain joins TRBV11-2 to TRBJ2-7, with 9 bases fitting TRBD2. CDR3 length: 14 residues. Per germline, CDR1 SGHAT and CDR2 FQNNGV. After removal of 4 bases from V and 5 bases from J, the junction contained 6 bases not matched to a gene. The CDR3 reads CASSSSSGSHEQYF. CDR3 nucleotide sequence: TGTGCCAGCAGCTCCAGTAGCGGGAGCCACGAGCAGTACTTC. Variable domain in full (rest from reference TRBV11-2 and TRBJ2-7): EAGVAQSPRYKIIEKRQSVAFWCNPISGHATLYWYQQILGQGPKLLIQFQNNGVVDDSQLPKDRFSAERLKGVDSTLKIQPAKLEDSAVYLCASSSSSGSHEQYFGPGTRLTVT.

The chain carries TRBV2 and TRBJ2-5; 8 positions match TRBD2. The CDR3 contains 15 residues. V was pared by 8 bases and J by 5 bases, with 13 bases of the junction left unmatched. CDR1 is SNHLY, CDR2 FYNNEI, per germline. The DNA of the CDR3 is TGTGCCAGCGCCGGTGGAGCGGGAGCTCCCGAGACCCAGTACTTC. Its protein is CASAGGAGAPETQYF. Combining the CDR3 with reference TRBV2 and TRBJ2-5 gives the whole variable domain EPEVTQTPSHQVTQMGQEVILRCVPISNHLYFYWYRQILGQKVEFLVSFYNNEISEKSEIFDDQFSVERPDGSNFTLKIRSTKLEDSAMYFCASAGGAGAPETQYFGPGTRLLVL.

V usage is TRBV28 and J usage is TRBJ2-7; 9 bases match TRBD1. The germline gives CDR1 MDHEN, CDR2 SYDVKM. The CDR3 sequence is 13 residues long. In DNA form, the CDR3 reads TGTGTCGCGCAAGGACAGGGGATCAGCGAGCAGTACTTC. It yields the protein CVAQGQGISEQYF.

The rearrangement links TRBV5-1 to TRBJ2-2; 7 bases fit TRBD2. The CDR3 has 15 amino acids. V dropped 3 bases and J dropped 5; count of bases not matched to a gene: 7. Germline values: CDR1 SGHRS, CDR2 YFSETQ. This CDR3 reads CASSSWEGWTGELFF. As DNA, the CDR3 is TGCGCCAGCAGCTCCTGGGAGGGTTGGACCGGGGAGCTGTTTTTT.

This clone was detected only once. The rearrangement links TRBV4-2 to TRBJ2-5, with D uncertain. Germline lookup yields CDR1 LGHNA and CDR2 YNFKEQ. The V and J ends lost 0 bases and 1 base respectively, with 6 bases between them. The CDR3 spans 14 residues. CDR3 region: CASSQENSQETQYF. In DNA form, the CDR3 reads TGTGCCAGCAGCCAAGAGAACAGCCAAGAGACCCAGTACTTC.

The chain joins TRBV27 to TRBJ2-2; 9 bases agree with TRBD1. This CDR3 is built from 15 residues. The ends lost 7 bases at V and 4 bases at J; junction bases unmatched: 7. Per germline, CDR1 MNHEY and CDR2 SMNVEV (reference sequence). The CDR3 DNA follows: TGTGCCAGCACCTCCGGGACAGGGATCACCGGGGAGCTGTTTTTT. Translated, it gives CASTSGTGITGELFF.

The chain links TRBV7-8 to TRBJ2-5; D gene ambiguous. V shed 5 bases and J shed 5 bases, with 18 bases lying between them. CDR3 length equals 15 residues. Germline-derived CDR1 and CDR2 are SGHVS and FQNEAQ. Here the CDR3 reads CASSRTRLGSETQYF. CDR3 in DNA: TGTGCCAGCAGCCGAACAAGGTTGGGCAGCGAGACCCAGTACTTC.

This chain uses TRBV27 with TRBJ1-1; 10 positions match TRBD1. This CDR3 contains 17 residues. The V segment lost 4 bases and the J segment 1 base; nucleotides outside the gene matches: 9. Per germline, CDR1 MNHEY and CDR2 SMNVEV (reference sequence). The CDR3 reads CASSSYRDRGANTEAFF. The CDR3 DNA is TGTGCCAGCAGTTCCTACCGGGACAGGGGCGCGAACACTGAAGCTTTCTTT.

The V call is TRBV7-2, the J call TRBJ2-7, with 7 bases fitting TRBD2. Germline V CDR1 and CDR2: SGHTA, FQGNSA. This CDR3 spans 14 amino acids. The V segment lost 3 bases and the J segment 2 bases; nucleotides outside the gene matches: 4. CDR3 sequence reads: CASSFLAGTYEQYF. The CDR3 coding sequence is TGTGCCAGCAGCTTCTTAGCGGGCACCTACGAGCAGTACTTC.

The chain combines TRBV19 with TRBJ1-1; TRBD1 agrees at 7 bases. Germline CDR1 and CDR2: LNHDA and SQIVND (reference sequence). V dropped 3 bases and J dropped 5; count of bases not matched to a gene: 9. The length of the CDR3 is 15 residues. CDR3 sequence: CASSIGRGRETEAFF. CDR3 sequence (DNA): TGTGCCAGTAGTATCGGGAGGGGGCGAGAGACTGAAGCTTTCTTT.

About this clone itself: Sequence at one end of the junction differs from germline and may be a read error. CDR3 sequence reads: CASTKEDGTGGFF. The CDR3 DNA is TGTGCCAGCACCAAGGAGGACGGGACAGGGGGGTTCTTC. The V and J genes are TRBV2 and TRBJ2-7, with TRBD1 matching over 11 bases. The CDR3 covers 13 residues. Germline assignment: CDR1 SNHLY and CDR2 FYNNEI. Combining the CDR3 with reference TRBV2 and TRBJ2-7 gives the whole variable domain EPEVTQTPSHQVTQMGQEVILRCVPISNHLYFYWYRQILGQKVEFLVSFYNNEISEKSEIFDDQFSVERPDGSNFTLKIRSTKLEDSAMYFCASTKEDGTGGFFGPGTRLTVT.

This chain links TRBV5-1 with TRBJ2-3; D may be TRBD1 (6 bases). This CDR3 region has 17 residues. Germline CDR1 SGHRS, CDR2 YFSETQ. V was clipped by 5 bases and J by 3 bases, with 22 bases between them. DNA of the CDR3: TGCGCCAGCAGTTCTACCCTGGGGGCCGCCCGGACAGATACGCAGTATTTT. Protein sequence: CASSSTLGAARTDTQYF.

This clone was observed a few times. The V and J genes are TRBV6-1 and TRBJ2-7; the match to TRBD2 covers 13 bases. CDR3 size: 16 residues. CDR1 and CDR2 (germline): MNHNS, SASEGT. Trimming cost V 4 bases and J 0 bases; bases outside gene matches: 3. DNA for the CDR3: TGTGCCAGCAGTGTGGGACTAGCGGGGAACTCCTACGAGCAGTACTTC. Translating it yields CASSVGLAGNSYEQYF.

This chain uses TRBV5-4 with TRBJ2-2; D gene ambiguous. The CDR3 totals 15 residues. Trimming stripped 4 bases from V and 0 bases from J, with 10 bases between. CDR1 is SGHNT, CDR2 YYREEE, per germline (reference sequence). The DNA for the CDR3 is TGTGCCAGCAGCCAGACGCAGGCGAACACCGGGGAGCTGTTTTTT. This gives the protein CASSQTQANTGELFF.

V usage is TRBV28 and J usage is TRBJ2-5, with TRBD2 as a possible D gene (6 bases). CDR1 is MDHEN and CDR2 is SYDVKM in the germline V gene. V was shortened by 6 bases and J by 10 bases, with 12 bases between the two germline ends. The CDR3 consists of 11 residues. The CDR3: CASSRPGLQYF. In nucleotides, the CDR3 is TGTGCCAGCAGCCGCCCGGGACTCCAGTACTTC.

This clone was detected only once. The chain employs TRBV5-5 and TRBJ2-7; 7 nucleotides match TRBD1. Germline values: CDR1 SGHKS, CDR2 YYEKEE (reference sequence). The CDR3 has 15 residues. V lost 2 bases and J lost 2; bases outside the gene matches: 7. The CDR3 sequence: CASSLSWTGAYEQYF. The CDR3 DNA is TGTGCCAGCAGCTTATCATGGACAGGAGCCTACGAGCAGTACTTC.

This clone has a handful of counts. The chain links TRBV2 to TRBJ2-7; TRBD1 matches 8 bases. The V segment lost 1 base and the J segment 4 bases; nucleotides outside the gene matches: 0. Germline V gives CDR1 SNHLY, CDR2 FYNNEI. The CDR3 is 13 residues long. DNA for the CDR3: TGTGCCAGCAGTGAAGGGACAGGGTACGAGCAGTACTTC. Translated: CASSEGTGYEQYF.